Here is one TCR beta chain with its context. Its antigen is undetermined. The data derive from a study of response to subunit inactivated influenza vaccine. General study points: The authors suggested that every seasonal influenza vaccination recruits few new T cells.

V was clipped by 5 bases and J by 4 bases; unmatched bases: 2. CDR3 length: 13 residues. Germline V gene lookup returns CDR1 SEHNR and CDR2 FQNEAQ (reference sequence). A single record per CDR3 protein comes from TCRdb applying MiXCR to the RT-PCR reads. The sample holds 650,000 to 800,000 distinct CDR3 sequences; roughly 18% are singletons and the top ten take approximately 10%. The sample was PBMCs from blood, taken roughly 5 days after vaccination. The chain combines TRBV7-9 with TRBJ2-5; 9 bases map to TRBD1. The TCR was taken from a man in his fifties who received an inactivated influenza vaccine. The CDR3 protein is CASSKQGAETQYF. DNA for the CDR3: TGTGCCAGCAGCAAACAGGGGGCAGAGACCCAGTACTTC.